This T cell receptor (beta chain) was recovered during a study of memory CD4+ T cells and cytomegalovirus serostatus. Across the whole study: This sample comes from healthy Belgian adults, 8 to 10 CMV seropositive, about 25 seronegative. Study observations and caveats: CD4+ memory repertoires contained about 40% of the roughly 150 reported CMV TCRbeta sequences.

Original processing notes: After removing out-of-frame reads, 2 million to 2.5 million distinct TCRbeta sequences remained. Assay: immunoSEQ multiplex PCR; the TCRdb copy retains only in-frame clones and omits some. That table supplies the V and J calls and clone size; D and trimming were determined from the DNA. This sample yields 55,000 to 65,000 clones, of which about three quarters are seen a single time; around 1.1% belongs to the top ten. Single viable CD3+CD4+CD8-CD45RO+ cells were sorted as the memory CD4+ T cells. Donors' CMV status reflects serum IgG against pp150, pp28, p38, p52. With regard to this clone: Its antigen remains unknown.

The sequencing sample was made of memory CD4+ T cells from blood. This sequence originates from an adult in good health and CMV-seronegative.

As DNA, the CDR3 is TGTGCCAGCAGCTTGGCCGACCCGGGCTATGGCTACACCTTC. Translated, it gives CASSLADPGYGYTF. The chain links TRBV5-5 to TRBJ1-2; D is ambiguous. The CDR3 length is 14 residues. Germline loops: CDR1 SGHKS, CDR2 YYEKEE (reference sequence). Trimming cost V 0 bases and J 4 bases, with 10 bases left between them.